The 25 T cell receptor beta chains in this list originate from one sample, sequenced in a study of identical twins listed by TCRdb under 2016. The method was 5' RACE. These reads were obtained on an Illumina HiSeq 2000. The public reads were run again by TCRdb, first through fastp at Q25 and then through MiXCR, and only productive beta chains were kept. Identical CDR3 protein sequences are pooled into one entry, listed with their most common genes and DNA. The sample profile shows some 790,000 distinct CDR3 sequences; roughly 18% of them were found once. The top ten constitute roughly 13% of the sample. Separately, the same data were catalogued under a study of T cells expressing NK-cell markers.

The specimen sequenced was PBMCs. The receptors derive from a woman in her late teens or twenties in good health.

The chain couples TRBV9 to TRBJ2-6; D possibly corresponds to TRBD1 (6 bases). Germline V gives CDR1 SGDLS, CDR2 YYNGEE. V was clipped by 1 base and J by 4 bases, with 9 bases between them. The CDR3 loop spans 15 amino acids. DNA of the CDR3: TGTGCCAGCAGCGTAAGGGGGACCGGGGCCAACGTCCTGACTTTC. Translating it yields CASSVRGTGANVLTF.

This clonotype was detected many times. V usage is TRBV12-3 or TRBV12-4 and J usage is TRBJ1-2; the match to TRBD1 covers 8 bases. There are 15 residues in the CDR3. V was pared by 3 bases and J by 8 bases, with 11 bases of the junction left unmatched. The CDR3 protein is CASSFRRQGSAGYTF. CDR3 coding DNA: TGTGCCAGCAGTTTCCGGCGACAGGGGTCCGCCGGCTACACCTTC.

This clonotype was observed a few times. The chain recombines TRBV20-1 with TRBJ1-5; D is uncertain. Germline CDR1 is DFQATT and CDR2 is SNEGSKA (reference sequence). The CDR3 extends over 14 amino acids. The V gene lost 6 bases and the J gene lost 0 bases, with 12 bases spanning the gap. The CDR3 here is CSAASLYSNQPQHF. The CDR3 DNA reads as TGCAGTGCCGCCAGCCTTTATAGCAATCAGCCCCAGCATTTT.

The J gene is TRBJ2-7, the V gene TRBV7-9; a possible D gene is TRBD1 (6 bases). The CDR3 has 15 amino acids. V was pared by 1 base and J by 6 bases, with 16 bases between. Germline V gives CDR1 SEHNR, CDR2 FQNEAQ (reference sequence). CDR3 bases: TGTGCCAGCAGCTTAGGGGAAAACAGGGCAGGCGAGCAGTACTTC. This codes for CASSLGENRAGEQYF.

In its sample, this clonotype was seen a few times. V gene TRBV11-2 combines with J gene TRBJ2-1; D uncertain. Looked up from germline, CDR1 is SGHAT and CDR2 is FQNNGV. This CDR3 comprises 15 residues. V was clipped by 0 bases and J by 0 bases, with 6 bases between them. The CDR3 DNA sequence: TGTGCCAGCAGCTTAGAAGTTTTCTCCTACAATGAGCAGTTCTTC. Its protein is CASSLEVFSYNEQFF.

The chain recombines TRBV10-3 with TRBJ2-1; TRBD2 matches at 11 bases. This CDR3 has 14 residues. Trimming cost V 6 bases and J 8 bases; bases outside gene matches: 6. Per the germline V gene, CDR1 is ENHRY and CDR2 is SYGVKD. The chain's CDR3 is CAIRGTSGLDEQFF. The CDR3 bases are TGTGCCATCAGGGGGACTAGCGGTCTCGATGAGCAGTTCTTC.

This clonotype was detected a few times. The V and J genes are TRBV6-1 and TRBJ2-3; D may be TRBD1 (5 bases). From germline, CDR1 is MNHNS and CDR2 SASEGT. The CDR3 runs 14 residues. Trimming removed 6 bases at V and 6 bases at J, with 16 bases between. CDR3 nucleotides: TGTGCCAGCAGCGGATGGGGCTTCGGGGATACGCAGTATTTT. Its protein is CASSGWGFGDTQYF.

This clonotype has only one observation. The genes are TRBV20-1 and TRBJ2-7; 10 bases are a match to TRBD1. Per germline, CDR1 DFQATT and CDR2 SNEGSKA (reference sequence). The CDR3 is 15 residues long. V lost 4 bases, J lost 3 bases, and 9 bases stayed unmatched. The CDR3 reads CSAIARTGGDYEQYF. Here the CDR3 DNA reads TGCAGTGCTATCGCCCGGACAGGGGGTGACTACGAGCAGTACTTC.

The CDR3 nucleotides read TGTGCCAGCAGTTTGTCGGGGGGCAGCTCCTACGAGCAGTACTTC. As protein: CASSLSGGSSYEQYF. The chain employs TRBV12-3 or TRBV12-4 and TRBJ2-7, with D tentatively TRBD2 (7 bases). The CDR3 has 15 residues. Trimming pared 3 bases from V and 0 bases from J, leaving 12 bases between.

The V gene is TRBV5-1, the J gene TRBJ1-2; D is unresolved. This CDR3 spans 16 amino acids. The V and J ends lost 0 bases and 1 base respectively, with 13 bases between them. Germline CDR1 reads SGHRS; CDR2 reads YFSETQ. The CDR3 region is CASSLGQEAFNYGYTF. The CDR3 DNA reads TGCGCCAGCAGCTTGGGGCAGGAGGCCTTTAACTATGGCTACACCTTC.

This clonotype showed up just a few times. This chain links TRBV29-1 with TRBJ1-2; 7 bases are shared with TRBD1. V lost 5 bases and J lost 4; bases outside the gene matches: 10. Germline lookup yields CDR1 SQVTM and CDR2 ANQGSEA. The CDR3 runs to 14 residues. The CDR3 bases are TGCAGCGTTTCCGGGACAGCCACCTTCTATGGCTACACCTTC. Its translation is CSVSGTATFYGYTF.

The sample holds a few counts of this clonotype. CDR3 in DNA: TGCAGTGCATACGGTGGGGATACGCAGTATTTT. It translates to CSAYGGDTQYF. The chain is built from TRBV20-1 and TRBJ2-3; no firm D call. The CDR3 runs 11 residues. Trimming removed 6 bases from V and 6 bases from J, with 10 bases in between. CDR1 and CDR2 from the germline V gene are DFQATT and SNEGSKA (reference sequence).

The rearrangement uses TRBV7-9 and TRBJ2-7; 9 positions agree with TRBD1. J gave up 4 bases and V 5 bases, and 12 bases lay outside the gene matches. Germline CDR1 and CDR2: SEHNR and FQNEAQ (reference sequence). The CDR3 sequence is 16 residues long. The CDR3 DNA reads as TGTGCCAGCAGCCTTCAGTCCGGACAGGGGTTTTACGAGCAGTACTTC. Translating it yields CASSLQSGQGFYEQYF.

This clonotype was counted a few times. J is TRBJ1-3 and V is TRBV7-9; a possible D gene is TRBD1 (5 bases). V was cut by 5 bases and J by 3 bases, with 14 bases left in between. This CDR3 spans 15 amino acids. CDR1 SEHNR and CDR2 FQNEAQ come from the germline V gene (reference sequence). This chain's CDR3 is CASSPEGTIGNTIYF. Written as DNA, the CDR3 is TGTGCCAGCAGCCCAGAAGGGACCATTGGAAACACCATATATTTT.

This clonotype was found a few times. This chain uses TRBV20-1 with TRBJ1-5; D uncertain. Germline V gene sequence: CDR1 DFQATT, CDR2 SNEGSKA (reference sequence). The CDR3 contains 17 residues. Trimming pared 6 bases from V and 2 bases from J, leaving 23 bases between. As DNA, the CDR3 is TGCAGTGCCACTAGGGCAGAGCCATTATGGGGCAATCAGCCCCAGCATTTT. It specifies CSATRAEPLWGNQPQHF.

This clonotype turned up a few times. The chain employs TRBV10-3 and TRBJ2-7; perhaps TRBD1 as D (5 bases). Trimming removed 6 bases at V and 7 bases at J, with 13 bases between. This CDR3 is 12 amino acids long. Germline CDR1 reads ENHRY; CDR2 reads SYGVKD. The CDR3, as DNA: TGTGCCATCAGCGGATCTCGACAGGAGCAGTACTTC. Translating it yields CAISGSRQEQYF.

This sequence joins TRBV11-2 and TRBJ2-7; possibly TRBD1 for D (6 bases). V shed 4 bases and J shed 7 bases, with 11 bases lying between them. The CDR3 loop spans 12 amino acids. Germline CDR1 reads SGHAT; CDR2 reads FQNNGV. CDR3 coding DNA: TGTGCCAGCAGCTCGAACAGGGAAGAGCAGTACTTC. Amino acid sequence: CASSSNREEQYF.

This chain uses TRBV7-2 with TRBJ1-5, with D unresolved. This CDR3 has 15 amino acids. V was trimmed by 0 bases and J by 0 bases, leaving 6 bases between them. Per the germline V gene, CDR1 is SGHTA and CDR2 is FQGNSA. The CDR3 DNA reads as TGTGCCAGCAGCTTAGCGGCCGGTAGCAATCAGCCCCAGCATTTT. This translates into CASSLAAGSNQPQHF.

Only a few counts were recorded for this clonotype. The chain combines TRBV2 with TRBJ2-1, with D perhaps matching TRBD2 (7 bases). V dropped 5 bases and J dropped 8 bases, with 19 bases sitting between them. The CDR3 is made up of 15 amino acids. The germline CDR1 and CDR2 sequences are SNHLY and FYNNEI. The CDR3, as DNA: TGTGCCAGCAGTCCGGAAAAGGGAGGGGGGTATGAGCAGTTCTTC. It is translated as CASSPEKGGGYEQFF. The whole variable domain, remainder taken from reference TRBV2 and TRBJ2-1, is EPEVTQTPSHQVTQMGQEVILRCVPISNHLYFYWYRQILGQKVEFLVSFYNNEISEKSEIFDDQFSVERPDGSNFTLKIRSTKLEDSAMYFCASSPEKGGGYEQFFGPGTRLTVL.

The chain employs TRBV21-1 and TRBJ2-7; the D segment call TRBD2 is taken from the table without a DNA check. TRBV21-1 is a recognized pseudogene. The CDR3 is made up of 17 amino acids. The CDR3 is CASSKRLRTSGSYEQYF. CDR3 nucleotide sequence: TGTGCCAGCAGCAAAAGACTTAGGACTAGCGGGTCCTACGAGCAGTACTTC.

The V gene is TRBV30, the J gene TRBJ2-3; D is uncertain. From germline, CDR1 is GTSNPN and CDR2 SVGIG (reference sequence). Trimming removed 4 bases at V and 2 bases at J, with 13 bases between. CDR3 length: 14 amino acids. The DNA for the CDR3 is TGTGCCTGGACGTCTGCCGGAAACACAGATACGCAGTATTTT. Translating it yields CAWTSAGNTDTQYF. The complete variable domain, with remaining parts taken from reference TRBV30 and TRBJ2-3, reads SQTIHQWPATLVQPVGSPLSLECTVEGTSNPNLYWYRQAAGRGLQLLFYSVGIGQISSEVPQNLSASRPQDRQFILSSKKLLLSDSGFYLCAWTSAGNTDTQYFGPGTRLTVL.

This clonotype was seen a handful of times. CDR3 sequence (DNA): TGCAGTGCTCCCGAGAGGGACCAAGAGACCCAGTACTTC. Translating gives CSAPERDQETQYF. The J gene is TRBJ2-5, the V gene TRBV20-1, with a possible D match to TRBD2 (5 bases). Deletions cut 5 bases from V and 0 bases from J, with 10 bases between. Germline V gene lookup returns CDR1 DFQATT and CDR2 SNEGSKA (reference sequence). The CDR3 sequence is 13 residues long.

A few counts support this clonotype. This chain uses TRBV12-3 or TRBV12-4 with TRBJ1-6, with D unresolved. V dropped 5 bases and J dropped 9 bases, with 14 bases sitting between them. The CDR3 runs to 14 residues. The DNA for the CDR3 is TGTGCCAGCAGTCTGCGATCTACTAGTTCACCCCTCCACTTT. Translated, it gives CASSLRSTSSPLHF.

This clonotype was recorded a few times. This chain joins TRBV12-3 or TRBV12-4 and TRBJ1-2; D ambiguous. There are 16 residues in the CDR3. Trimming took off 5 bases at V and 4 bases at J, with 20 bases between the two ends. CDR3 region: CASSDNFMGPAYGYTF. Here the CDR3 DNA reads TGTGCCAGCAGTGACAATTTTATGGGCCCAGCCTATGGCTACACCTTC.

This clonotype was counted a few times. The CDR3 DNA is TGCGCCAGCAGCTTCGTGCTAGCGGGAGTCAGGGAGCAGTACTTC. Translated, it gives CASSFVLAGVREQYF. The chain recombines TRBV5-1 with TRBJ2-7, with 10 bases matching TRBD2. CDR1 is SGHRS and CDR2 is YFSETQ in the germline V gene. This CDR3 comprises 15 residues. V shed 2 bases and J 7 bases; nucleotides not matched to a gene: 9.